These 7 T cell receptor beta chains were all obtained from the same sample, sequenced in a study of radiotherapy plus CTLA-4 blockade in lung cancer. Method: immunoSEQ multiplex PCR; TCRdb's copy keeps in-frame clones and lacks some. The sample lists 85,000 to 100,000 clones; about three quarters were seen once. The sequencing here drew on peripheral blood, taken from a patient treated with radiotherapy plus ipilimumab. These receptors were collected from a human donor with non-small cell lung cancer that progressed on radiotherapy plus ipilimumab.

The chain has TRBV19 and TRBJ2-1; D unresolved. This CDR3 contains 12 residues. Per the germline V gene, CDR1 is LNHDA and CDR2 is SQIVND (reference sequence). V lost 3 bases to trimming and J lost 4 bases, with 4 bases between them. The CDR3 protein is CASSILYNEQFF. The CDR3 DNA reads as TGTGCCAGTAGTATCCTATACAATGAGCAGTTCTTC.

The rearrangement links TRBV19 to TRBJ1-1; D unclear. The CDR3 is 15 residues long. The germline V gene has CDR1 LNHDA and CDR2 SQIVND (reference sequence). Trimming removed 5 bases from V and 0 bases from J, with 13 bases in between. CDR3 sequence reads: CASSFRRTMNTEAFF. The CDR3 DNA reads as TGTGCCAGTAGTTTCAGGAGGACCATGAACACTGAAGCTTTCTTT.

The chain uses TRBV28 and TRBJ2-1; TRBD1 matches at 8 bases. The germline V gene has CDR1 MDHEN and CDR2 SYDVKM. This CDR3 comprises 13 residues. V gave up 6 bases and J gave up 9 bases; unmatched junction bases: 7. CDR3 DNA sequence: TGTGCCAGCAGGGCCGCAGGGGGCGGTGAGCAGTTCTTC. Translation gives CASRAAGGGEQFF. Full variable domain (remainder filled in from reference TRBV28 and TRBJ2-1): DVKVTQSSRYLVKRTGEKVFLECVQDMDHENMFWYRQDPGLGLRLIYFSYDVKMKEKGDIPEGYSVSREKKERFSLILESASTNQTSMYLCASRAAGGGEQFFGPGTRLTVL.

The gene calls are TRBV4-1 and TRBJ1-3; TRBD1 might be the D (5 bases). Trimming pared 3 bases from V and 4 bases from J, leaving 13 bases between. Germline CDR1 reads MGHRA; CDR2 reads YSYEKL. There are 15 residues in the CDR3. The CDR3 sequence is CASSQQVRQGNTIYF. DNA of the CDR3: TGCGCCAGCAGCCAGCAGGTTCGACAGGGAAACACCATATATTTT.

V usage is TRBV7-8 and J usage is TRBJ2-7; 9 bases fit TRBD1. CDR3 size: 17 residues. Germline V CDR1 and CDR2: SGHVS, FQNEAQ. With 0 bases clipped from V and 0 bases from J, the junction kept 6 bases outside the gene matches. The CDR3: CASSLAHGTGSSYEQYF. For the CDR3, the DNA is TGTGCCAGCAGCTTAGCCCACGGGACAGGGAGCTCCTACGAGCAGTACTTC.

The chain carries TRBV7-9 and TRBJ2-5; D uncertain. V lost 3 bases to trimming and J lost 3 bases, with 11 bases between them. The V gene's germline CDR1 is SEHNR and CDR2 FQNEAQ (reference sequence). The CDR3 runs 14 residues. The CDR3 protein is CASSFHLREETQYF. As DNA, the CDR3 is TGTGCCAGCAGCTTTCATTTACGGGAAGAGACCCAGTACTTC.

This clone was observed a few times. The rearrangement links TRBV7-3 to TRBJ2-1, with D tentatively TRBD2 (5 bases). The germline V gene encodes CDR1 SGHTA and CDR2 FQGTGA. The ends were cut back, 4 bases at V and 8 bases at J, with 12 bases in the middle. This CDR3 region has 13 residues. The CDR3, as DNA: TGTGCCAGCAGCTCCCCGGCGAGGGATGAGCAGTTCTTC. Encoded protein: CASSSPARDEQFF.